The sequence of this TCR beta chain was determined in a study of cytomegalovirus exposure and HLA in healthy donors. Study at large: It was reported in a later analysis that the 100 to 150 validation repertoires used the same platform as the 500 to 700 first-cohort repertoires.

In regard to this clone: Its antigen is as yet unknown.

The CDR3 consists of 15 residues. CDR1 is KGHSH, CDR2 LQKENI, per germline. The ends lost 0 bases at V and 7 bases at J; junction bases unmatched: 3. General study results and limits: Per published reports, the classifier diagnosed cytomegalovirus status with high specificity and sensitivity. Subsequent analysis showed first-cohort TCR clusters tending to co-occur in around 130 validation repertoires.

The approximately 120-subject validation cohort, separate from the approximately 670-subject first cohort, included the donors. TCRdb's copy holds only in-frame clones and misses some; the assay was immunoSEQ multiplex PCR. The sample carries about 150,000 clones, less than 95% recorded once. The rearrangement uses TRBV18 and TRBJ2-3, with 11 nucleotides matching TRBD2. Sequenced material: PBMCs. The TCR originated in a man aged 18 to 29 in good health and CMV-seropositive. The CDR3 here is CASSPPGLAEYTQYF. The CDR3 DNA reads TGTGCCAGCTCACCACCGGGACTAGCGGAGTATACGCAGTATTTT. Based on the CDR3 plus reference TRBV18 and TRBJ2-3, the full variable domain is NAGVMQNPRHLVRRRGQEARLRCSPMKGHSHVYWYRQLPEEGLKFMVYLQKENIIDESGMPKERFSAEFPKEGPSILRIQQVVRGDSAAYFCASSPPGLAEYTQYFGPGTRLTVL.